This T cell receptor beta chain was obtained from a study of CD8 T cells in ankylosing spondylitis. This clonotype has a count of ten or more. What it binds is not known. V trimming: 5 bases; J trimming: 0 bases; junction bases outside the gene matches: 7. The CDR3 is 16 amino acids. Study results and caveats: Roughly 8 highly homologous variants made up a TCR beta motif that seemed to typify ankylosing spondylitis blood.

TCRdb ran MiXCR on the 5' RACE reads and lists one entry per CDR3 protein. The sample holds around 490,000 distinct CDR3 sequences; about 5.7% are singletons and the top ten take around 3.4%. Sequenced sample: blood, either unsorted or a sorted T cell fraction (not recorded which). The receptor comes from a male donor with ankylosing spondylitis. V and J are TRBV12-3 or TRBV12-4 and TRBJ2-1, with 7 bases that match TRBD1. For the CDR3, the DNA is TGTGCCAGCAGTCGACACAGGGGAAGCTCCTACAATGAGCAGTTCTTC. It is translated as CASSRHRGSSYNEQFF.